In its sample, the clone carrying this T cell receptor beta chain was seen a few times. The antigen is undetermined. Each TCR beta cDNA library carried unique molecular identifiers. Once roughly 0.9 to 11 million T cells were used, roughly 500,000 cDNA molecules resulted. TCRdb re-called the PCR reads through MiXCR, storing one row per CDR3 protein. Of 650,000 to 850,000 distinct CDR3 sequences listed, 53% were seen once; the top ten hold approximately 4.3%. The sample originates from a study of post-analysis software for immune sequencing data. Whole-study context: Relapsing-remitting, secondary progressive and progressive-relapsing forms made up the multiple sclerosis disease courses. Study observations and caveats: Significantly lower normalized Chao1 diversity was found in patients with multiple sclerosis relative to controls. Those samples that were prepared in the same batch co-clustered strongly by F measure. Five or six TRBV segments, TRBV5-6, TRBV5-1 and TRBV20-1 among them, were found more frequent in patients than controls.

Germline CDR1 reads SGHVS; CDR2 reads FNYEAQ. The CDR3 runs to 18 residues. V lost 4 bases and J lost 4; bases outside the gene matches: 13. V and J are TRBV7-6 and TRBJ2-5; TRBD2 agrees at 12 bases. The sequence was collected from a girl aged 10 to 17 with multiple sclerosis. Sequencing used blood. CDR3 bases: TGTGCCAGCAGCTACGGGACTAGCGGGTTCAGGCGAGGAGAGACCCAGTACTTC. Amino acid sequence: CASSYGTSGFRRGETQYF.